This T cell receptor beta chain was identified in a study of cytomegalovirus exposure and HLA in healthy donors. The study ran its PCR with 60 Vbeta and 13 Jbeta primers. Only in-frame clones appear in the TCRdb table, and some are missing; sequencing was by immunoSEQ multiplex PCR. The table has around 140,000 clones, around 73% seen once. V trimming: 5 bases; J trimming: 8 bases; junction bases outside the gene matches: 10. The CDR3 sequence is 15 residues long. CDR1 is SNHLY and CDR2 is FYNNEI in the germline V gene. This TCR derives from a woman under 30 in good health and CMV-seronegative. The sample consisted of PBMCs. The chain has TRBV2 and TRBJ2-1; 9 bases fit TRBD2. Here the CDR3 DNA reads TGTGCCAGCAGTCTCTTTAGCGGGAGTTTCGATGAGCAGTTCTTC. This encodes CASSLFSGSFDEQFF.